The sequence of this TCR beta chain was determined in a study of CD8 T cells in ankylosing spondylitis. Germline V CDR1 and CDR2: LNHNV, YYDKDF (reference sequence). Trimming took 2 bases from V and 7 from J, leaving 3 bases between them. The CDR3 is 11 amino acids. Study-level findings and limits: Clones linked with disease were CD8+ and fairly uncommon in the peripheral blood. Disease-linked clones were reportedly significantly enriched in matched ankylosing spondylitis synovial fluid.

By quantitative 5'-RACE with molecular barcodes, the TCR beta libraries were made. One entry per CDR3 protein results from TCRdb running MiXCR on the 5' RACE reads. The data hold 240,000 or so distinct CDR3 sequences, with around 7.8% observed a single time. This clonotype was seen at least ten times. What it binds is unknown. The specimen sequenced was blood, either unsorted or a sorted T cell fraction (not recorded which). The chain combines TRBV15 with TRBJ2-1; D uncertain. The clonotype comes from a male donor with ankylosing spondylitis or in good health (not recorded which). CDR3 nucleotides: TGTGCCACCAGCAGACTGAATGAGCAGTTCTTC. It is translated as CATSRLNEQFF. Looking up the rest from reference TRBV15 and TRBJ2-1 gives the full variable domain: DAMVIQNPRYQVTQFGKPVTLSCSQTLNHNVMYWYQQKSSQAPKLLFHYYDKDFNNEADTPDNFQSRRPNTSFCFLDIRSPGLGDTAMYLCATSRLNEQFFGPGTRLTVL.